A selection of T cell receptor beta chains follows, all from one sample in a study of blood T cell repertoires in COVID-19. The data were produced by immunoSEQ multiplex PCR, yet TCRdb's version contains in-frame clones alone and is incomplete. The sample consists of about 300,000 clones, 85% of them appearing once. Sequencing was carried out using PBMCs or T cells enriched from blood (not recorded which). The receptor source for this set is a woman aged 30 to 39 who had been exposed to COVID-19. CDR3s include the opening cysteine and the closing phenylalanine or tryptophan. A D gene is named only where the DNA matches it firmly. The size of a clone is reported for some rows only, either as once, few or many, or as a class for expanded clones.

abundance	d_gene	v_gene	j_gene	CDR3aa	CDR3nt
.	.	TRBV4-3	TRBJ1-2	CASSQDNRVYYGYTF	TGCGCCAGCAGCCAAGATAACAGGGTTTACTATGGCTACACCTTC
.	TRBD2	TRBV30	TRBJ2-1	CAWGEGLAVNEQFF	TGTGCCTGGGGGGAAGGACTAGCGGTCAATGAGCAGTTCTTC
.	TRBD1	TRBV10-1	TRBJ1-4	CASSSGQGQEKLFF	TGCGCCAGCAGCTCGGGACAGGGTCAAGAAAAACTGTTTTTT
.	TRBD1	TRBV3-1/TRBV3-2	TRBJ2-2	CASSQPVGTGAGELFF	TGTGCCAGCAGCCAACCAGTAGGGACAGGGGCCGGGGAGCTGTTTTTT
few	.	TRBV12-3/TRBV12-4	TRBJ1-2	CALKIKGYTF	TGTGCCCTAAAAATCAAGGGCTACACCTTC
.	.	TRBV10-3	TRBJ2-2	CAITSGLNAGELFF	TGTGCCATCACTTCCGGACTTAACGCCGGGGAGCTGTTTTTT
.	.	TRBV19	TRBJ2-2	CASSMRRGGELFF	TGTGCCAGTAGTATGCGGCGAGGCGGGGAGCTGTTTTTT
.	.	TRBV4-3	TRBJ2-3	CASSQYRAGVPDTQYF	TGCGCCAGCAGCCAATACAGGGCAGGGGTGCCAGATACGCAGTATTTT
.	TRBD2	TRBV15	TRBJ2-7	CATSREGHDGGAYEQYF	TGTGCCACCAGCAGAGAGGGGCACGACGGGGGGGCCTACGAGCAGTACTTC
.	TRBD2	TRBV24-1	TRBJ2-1	CATSSGGYNEQFF	TGTGCCACCAGTAGCGGGGGTTACAATGAGCAGTTCTTC
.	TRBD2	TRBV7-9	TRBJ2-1	CASSLGPSGPYNEQFF	TGTGCCAGCAGCTTAGGTCCTAGCGGGCCTTACAATGAGCAGTTCTTC
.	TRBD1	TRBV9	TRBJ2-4	CASSAGTGGTKNIQYF	TGTGCCAGCAGCGCCGGGACAGGCGGGACCAAAAACATTCAGTACTTC
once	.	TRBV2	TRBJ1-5	CASTVTGSNQPQHF	TGTGCCAGCACTGTGACAGGCAGCAATCAGCCCCAGCATTTT
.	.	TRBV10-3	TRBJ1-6	CAISETGHRTLENSPLHF	TGTGCCATCAGTGAGACGGGACATAGAACTCTCGAGAATTCACCCCTCCACTTT
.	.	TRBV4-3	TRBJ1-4	CASSQVPAGAGEKLFF	TGCGCCAGCAGCCAGGTGCCCGCGGGCGCTGGGGAAAAACTGTTTTTT
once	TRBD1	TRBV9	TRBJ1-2	CASSGSGGNYGYTF	TGTGCCAGCAGCGGCTCAGGGGGCAACTATGGCTACACCTTC
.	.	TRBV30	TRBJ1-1	CAWSVRGQRGTEAFF	TGTGCCTGGAGTGTTCGAGGACAGAGGGGCACTGAAGCTTTCTTT
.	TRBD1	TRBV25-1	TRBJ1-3	CASSAENRGGTGNTIYF	TGTGCCAGCAGTGCGGAAAACAGGGGAGGAACTGGAAACACCATATATTTT
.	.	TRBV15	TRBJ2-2	CATSRPGGELFF	TGTGCCACCAGCCGGCCGGGCGGGGAGCTGTTTTTT
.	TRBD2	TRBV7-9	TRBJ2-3	CASSPGTSGSRADTQYF	TGTGCCAGCAGCCCCGGGACTAGCGGGAGCCGTGCAGATACGCAGTATTTT
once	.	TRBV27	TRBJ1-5	CASSWGGLKDQPQHF	TGTGCCAGCAGTTGGGGGGGACTCAAAGATCAGCCCCAGCATTTT
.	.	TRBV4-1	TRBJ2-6	CASSQAVGTGANVLTF	TGCGCCAGCAGCCAAGCTGTCGGGACTGGGGCCAACGTCCTGACTTTC